The sequence of this TCR beta chain was determined in a study of beta chain features in type 1 diabetes. Study overall: There was similarity between patients and healthy donors in age, gender and cell yields.

V was shortened by 4 bases and J by 1 base, with 10 bases between the two germline ends. The germline V gene has CDR1 SEHNR and CDR2 FQNEAQ (reference sequence). CDR3 length equals 14 residues. This clone was found once. Antigen specificity is unknown. The investigators reverse transcribed all of the isolated RNA, so they sequenced expressed TCRB transcripts. Approximately 3.5 million reads per sample on average were obtained from naive, central memory and regulatory T cell samples. Generated by immunoSEQ multiplex PCR, the TCRdb table keeps only in-frame clones and is missing some. The sample lists roughly 140,000 clones; about 51% were seen once. Findings and limits, study-wide: PCR may have favored shorter templates equally in patients and controls. People with Type 1 diabetes carried modestly yet significantly shorter TCRB CDR3s in all four CD4+ subsets.

This receptor was taken from a young man in good health. The gene calls are TRBV7-9 and TRBJ1-1, with D perhaps TRBD1 (6 bases). Sequences were obtained from Tregs from blood. For the CDR3, the DNA is TGTGCCAGCAGCTCCGGACAGAGGAACACTGAAGCTTTCTTT. Protein sequence: CASSSGQRNTEAFF.